This entry features one TCR beta chain sequence. This clone was seen only once. Its target antigen remains unknown. The sample holds no much larger clone one base away, and base qualities are not on file. PBMC libraries used mostly around 500 ng of input genomic DNA for deep sequencing, with six replicates per sample. The immunoSEQ hsTCRbeta kit was used to prepare TCRbeta libraries, following the manufacturer's instructions. The finished libraries were brought together in one pool at 2.5 to 3 nM, which was then read using an Illumina NovaSeq 6000 S4 flow cell. Concerning the study's data processing: Raw data preprocessing and quality control were performed with the immunoSEQ Analyzer. The analysis was restricted to productive rearrangements, with each unique CDR3 amino acid sequence defining a clonotype. Using the R package tcR, the researchers computed the Gini-Simpson index as their estimate of repertoire clonality. Gini indices were compared with Student's t test, and associations with tumor size change were assessed by Pearson correlation. TCRdb's version of the immuneACCESS table is confined to in-frame rearrangements and falls short of the full clone set. An unresolved V gene accounts for under half of the shortfall where checked; the remainder is of unknown origin. The D gene and trimming were derived from the DNA, and the V and J assignments and clone size from that table. The sample data list 7,500 to 10,000 clones, and around 68% of these were observed just once. The ten largest make up roughly 4.3% of the sample.

The data derive from a study of neoadjuvant anti-PD-1 for oral cavity cancer (dated by TCRdb to about 2021). Notes on the research overall: Before curative-intent surgical resection, most patients were given three to four biweekly doses of nivolumab at 3 mg/kg. Patients without progression received a fourth nivolumab dose around day 43 and underwent definitive surgical resection on days 50-56. Responders were defined as patients with complete response, partial response or stable disease by RECIST 1.1; non-responders were defined as patients with progression. The parent correlative cohort had about 11 patients and a response rate of 33%.

Results and caveats for the whole study, not just this receptor: After neoadjuvant nivolumab, significantly higher T cell clonality (Gini index) was found within PBMCs in non-responders than in responders. Only a few patients per response group were included in the TCR analyses, and larger cohorts for validation were called for by the authors. Higher pretreatment blood Treg/Th17 ratios correlated with both higher pretreatment blood TCRbeta clonality and lower post-treatment tumor TCRbeta clonality.

The time point label for this specimen denotes: after neoadjuvant nivolumab, at surgical resection. Patients had been newly diagnosed with stage II-IVA oral cavity squamous cell carcinoma, and no prior systemic or radiation treatment had been given to the patients. The cohort was made up of patients with locally advanced, HPV-negative oral cavity squamous cell carcinoma. No culture maintenance or expansion was done, as the peripheral blood mononuclear cells went straight to analysis. The samples were obtained from a longitudinal correlative study of a single-arm phase II trial testing neoadjuvant nivolumab in oral cavity squamous cell carcinoma. Subject-matched pre- and post-treatment PBMCs and tumors from three responders and three non-responders were subjected to genomic DNA-based TCRbeta sequencing. Peripheral blood mononuclear cells were collected before nivolumab treatment and again after treatment, at the time of surgery. Genomic DNA was isolated from PBMCs using the Maxwell RSC DNA from Cells kit.

The germline V gene supplies CDR1 MRHNA and CDR2 SNTAGT. Trimming accounts for 3 bases at V and 7 bases at J, while the number of junction bases matched to no gene is 5. Reading from cysteine to phenylalanine, the CDR3 counts 14 amino acids. Only the CDR3 part of the read is kept: 42 bases, read in frame from the first base. The origin of this receptor is a person between 40 and 79 years old with oral cavity squamous cell carcinoma. The material was PBMCs, obtained after nivolumab (anti-PD-1) treatment. The chain is assembled from TRBV6-4 and TRBJ2-2, and 7 junction bases match TRBD1. The bases read TGTGCCAGCAGTGAAGACAGGGCAATCGGGGAGCTGTTTTTT. This yields the protein CASSEDRAIGELFF.